This T cell receptor (beta chain) emerged from a study of cytomegalovirus exposure and HLA in healthy donors. About the research overall: There were approximately 80 million unique TCRs (from HLA-typed donors) in an early data release.

60 Vbeta and 13 Jbeta primers were used in PCR. Data came from immunoSEQ multiplex PCR; TCRdb stores just in-frame clones and leaves some out. The data contain some 150,000 clones, roughly 76% of them singletons. Trimming cost V 10 bases and J 0 bases, with 13 bases left between them. CDR3 length equals 14 residues. CDR1 is SNHLY and CDR2 is FYNNEI in the germline V gene. Study-wide results and limits: HLA alleles were associated with 15,000 to 20,000 TCR beta sequences in a later analysis at 0.05 false discovery rate. Judged likely to be a sequencing artifact was a cluster of highly shared sequence variants. Overall, roughly 160 TCR beta chains were annotated as cytomegalovirus-associated.

Concerning this clone: The antigen is not known.

The clonotype comes from a woman between 18 and 29 years old in good health and CMV-seropositive. This chain links TRBV2 with TRBJ2-1; D might be TRBD1 (6 bases). The sample taken for sequencing was PBMCs. CDR3 sequence (DNA): TGTGCCACCCTACAGGGTCGCTCCTACAATGAGCAGTTCTTC. Its translation: CATLQGRSYNEQFF.